These T cell receptor beta chains were read from a single sample in a study of shared clonotypes between healthy human individuals. Profiled with immunoSEQ multiplex PCR; TCRdb holds only in-frame clones, not every one. The profile shows fewer than 1.6 million clones, approximately 98.5% of them singletons. The sample consisted of naive CD4+ T cells sorted from blood. The source of these receptors is a man aged 25-45 years in good health. Both conserved end residues are part of each CDR3. A D gene is named only where the DNA matches it firmly. For some rows the clone size is stated as once, few or many, or as a class when expanded; others skip it.

-,TRBJ2-7,TRBV11-2,TRBD1,CASSSSWDRAYEQYF,TGTGCCAGCAGCTCATCTTGGGACAGAGCCTACGAGCAGTACTTC
once,TRBJ1-2,TRBV10-1,TRBD1,CASSPRDRGSGYTF,TGCGCCAGCAGCCCCCGGGACAGGGGATCTGGCTACACCTTC
-,TRBJ2-2,TRBV25-1,-,CASSELVRGELFF,TGTGCCAGCAGTGAACTGGTGCGAGGGGAGCTGTTTTTT
-,TRBJ1-1,TRBV5-5,-,CASAARRENTEAFF,TGTGCCAGCGCAGCTCGTCGGGAGAACACTGAAGCTTTCTTT
-,TRBJ1-1,TRBV4-3,-,CASSQVPGMNTEAFF,TGCGCCAGCAGCCAAGTGCCGGGGATGAACACTGAAGCTTTCTTT
once,TRBJ2-3,TRBV5-1,TRBD1,CASSLESGEGGRDTQYF,TGCGCCAGCAGCTTGGAGTCGGGTGAAGGGGGCCGAGATACGCAGTATTTT
-,TRBJ2-1,TRBV18,-,CASSLDPSYNEQFF,TGTGCCAGCTCACTGGACCCCTCTTACAATGAGCAGTTCTTC
-,TRBJ2-5,TRBV5-4,-,CASTGSIAGTQYF,TGTGCCAGCACCGGTTCTATCGCGGGGACCCAGTACTTC
-,TRBJ2-1,TRBV5-4,-,CASSSYLAGQYNEQFF,TGTGCCAGCAGCTCCTACCTTGCGGGGCAATACAATGAGCAGTTCTTC
-,TRBJ2-3,TRBV20-1,-,CSATMGDTQYF,TGCAGTGCTACTATGGGAGATACGCAGTATTTT
once,TRBJ2-7,TRBV4-3,TRBD2,CASSQEGGREQYF,TGCGCCAGCAGCCAAGAGGGAGGGCGGGAGCAGTACTTC
once,TRBJ2-7,TRBV11-2,-,CASSLESRDEQYF,TGTGCCAGCAGCTTAGAGAGCAGAGACGAGCAGTACTTC
-,TRBJ2-5,TRBV5-4,-,CASSFGAGLSGETQYF,TGTGCCAGCAGCTTCGGGGCGGGACTCTCGGGAGAGACCCAGTACTTC
-,TRBJ1-5,TRBV28,-,CASSLSGSNQPQHF,TGTGCCAGCAGTTTATCTGGCAGCAATCAGCCCCAGCATTTT
-,TRBJ2-7,TRBV19,-,CASSIAGLTEQYF,TGTGCCAGTAGTATAGCGGGACTCACCGAGCAGTACTTC
-,TRBJ2-1,TRBV2,-,CASKVYNEQFF,TGTGCCAGCAAAGTTTACAATGAGCAGTTCTTC
-,TRBJ2-5,TRBV29-1,-,CSTGETQYF,TGCAGCACCGGAGAGACCCAGTACTTC
-,TRBJ2-1,TRBV5-1,-,CASTGTPAINEQFF,TGCGCCAGTACCGGGACTCCAGCTATAAATGAGCAGTTCTTC
-,TRBJ2-3,TRBV6-6,-,CASSSSPDTQYF,TGTGCCAGCAGTTCTTCACCAGATACGCAGTATTTT
-,TRBJ2-3,TRBV2,TRBD1,CASRFDRGVTDTQYF,TGTGCCAGCAGGTTCGACAGGGGGGTCACAGATACGCAGTATTTT
-,TRBJ1-1,TRBV5-1,-,CASSLAAGWNTEAFF,TGCGCCAGCAGCTTGGCCGCAGGGTGGAACACTGAAGCTTTCTTT
-,TRBJ2-7,TRBV7-6,-,CASSSGISGSGEQYF,TGTGCCAGCAGCTCCGGAATTAGCGGCTCCGGCGAGCAGTACTTC
-,TRBJ2-7,TRBV2,TRBD1,CASRDRAVGEQYF,TGTGCCAGCCGGGACAGGGCCGTCGGGGAGCAGTACTTC
-,TRBJ1-1,TRBV5-4,TRBD1,CASQPPLGQGETEAFF,TGTGCCAGCCAACCTCCCCTCGGACAGGGGGAGACTGAAGCTTTCTTT
-,TRBJ2-1,TRBV9,TRBD2,CASSVDGRVNNEQFF,TGTGCCAGCAGCGTAGACGGGAGGGTCAACAATGAGCAGTTCTTC
-,TRBJ1-4,TRBV28,-,CASSLGAEGHEKLFF,TGTGCCAGCAGTTTAGGGGCCGAGGGGCATGAAAAACTGTTTTTT
-,TRBJ1-5,TRBV7-2,TRBD1,CASSLRQGPEPQHF,TGTGCCAGCAGCTTAAGACAGGGTCCGGAGCCCCAGCATTTT
-,TRBJ1-2,TRBV9,-,CASSVRVPLYYGYTF,TGTGCCAGCAGCGTTAGAGTCCCCCTATACTATGGCTACACCTTC
-,TRBJ2-5,TRBV7-2,-,CASSTQTVGAQETQYF,TGTGCCAGCAGCACACAGACAGTGGGGGCACAAGAGACCCAGTACTTC
once,TRBJ1-1,TRBV4-3,-,CASSKDRNTEAFF,TGCGCCAGCAGCAAAGACAGGAACACTGAAGCTTTCTTT
-,TRBJ2-2,TRBV7-9,-,CASSLVAGTGTGELFF,TGTGCCAGCAGCTTAGTTGCAGGGACGGGCACCGGGGAGCTGTTTTTT
-,TRBJ1-3,TRBV9,-,CASSVEGANTIYF,TGTGCCAGCAGCGTAGAAGGAGCGAACACCATATATTTT
-,TRBJ2-7,TRBV27,TRBD1,CASSLDRARSYEQYF,TGTGCCAGCAGTTTAGACAGGGCCCGCTCCTACGAGCAGTACTTC
-,TRBJ2-7,TRBV5-1,TRBD2,CASCKGLAGDEQYF,TGCGCCAGCTGTAAGGGACTAGCGGGAGACGAGCAGTACTTC
-,TRBJ2-7,TRBV6-1,-,CASTEPTALLKQYF,TGTGCCAGCACAGAACCAACAGCCCTTTTGAAGCAGTACTTC
-,TRBJ1-1,TRBV28,-,CASSPQGGRGTEAFF,TGTGCCAGCAGTCCTCAGGGAGGTAGGGGCACTGAAGCTTTCTTT
once,TRBJ2-7,TRBV18,-,CASSPIGTSYEQYF,TGTGCCAGCTCACCAATTGGCACTTCTTACGAGCAGTACTTC
-,TRBJ2-3,TRBV5-1,-,CASSSNSFGDTQYF,TGCGCCAGCAGCTCAAACAGCTTCGGGGATACGCAGTATTTT
once,TRBJ2-7,TRBV5-4,-,CASSPRLTSGAYEQYF,TGTGCCAGCAGCCCCCGACTGACTTCGGGCGCATACGAGCAGTACTTC
-,TRBJ2-5,TRBV6-5,-,CASIPREGEGETQYF,TGTGCCAGCATCCCCCGAGAGGGGGAGGGAGAGACCCAGTACTTC
-,TRBJ2-4,TRBV19,-,CASGPSLIF,TGTGCCAGTGGGCCGTCCTTGATTTTC
-,TRBJ1-2,TRBV12-2,-,CASRSGPLNYGYTF,TGTGCAAGTCGCTCGGGACCTCTTAACTATGGCTACACCTTC
once,TRBJ2-5,TRBV5-1,TRBD2,CASSFRLAGDQETQYF,TGCGCCAGCAGCTTTAGACTAGCGGGGGACCAAGAGACCCAGTACTTC
once,TRBJ2-2,TRBV28,-,CASSIRGGLNTGELFF,TGTGCCAGCAGCATCAGGGGGGGACTGAACACCGGGGAGCTGTTTTTT
-,TRBJ1-2,TRBV4-1,-,CASSQLGSTNYGYTF,TGCGCCAGCAGCCAATTGGGCAGTACTAACTATGGCTACACCTTC
-,TRBJ1-1,TRBV30,TRBD1,CAWAQGGYTEAFF,TGTGCCTGGGCGCAGGGGGGGTACACTGAAGCTTTCTTT
-,TRBJ2-7,TRBV7-9,-,CASSLGRQQYF,TGTGCCAGCAGCTTAGGAAGGCAGCAGTACTTC
-,TRBJ2-1,TRBV9,TRBD2,CASSNSGTYNEQFF,TGTGCCAGCAGCAATAGCGGGACGTACAATGAGCAGTTCTTC
-,TRBJ2-3,TRBV10-3,TRBD1,CAISELTGNSKRSTDTQYF,TGTGCCATCAGTGAGTTGACAGGGAATAGTAAGCGTAGCACAGATACGCAGTATTTT
-,TRBJ2-2,TRBV7-3,-,CASSLRVGELFF,TGTGCCAGCAGCTTAAGGGTCGGGGAGCTGTTTTTT
-,TRBJ2-1,TRBV27,-,CASSRRWEFEQFF,TGTGCCAGCAGTCGTCGATGGGAATTTGAGCAGTTCTTC
once,TRBJ2-2,TRBV7-9,-,CASSFSGRGPGELFF,TGTGCCAGCAGCTTCTCCGGGAGGGGGCCCGGGGAGCTGTTTTTT
-,TRBJ2-5,TRBV5-1,-,CASPLAIRRETQYF,TGCGCCAGCCCCTTAGCGATTAGAAGGGAGACCCAGTACTTC